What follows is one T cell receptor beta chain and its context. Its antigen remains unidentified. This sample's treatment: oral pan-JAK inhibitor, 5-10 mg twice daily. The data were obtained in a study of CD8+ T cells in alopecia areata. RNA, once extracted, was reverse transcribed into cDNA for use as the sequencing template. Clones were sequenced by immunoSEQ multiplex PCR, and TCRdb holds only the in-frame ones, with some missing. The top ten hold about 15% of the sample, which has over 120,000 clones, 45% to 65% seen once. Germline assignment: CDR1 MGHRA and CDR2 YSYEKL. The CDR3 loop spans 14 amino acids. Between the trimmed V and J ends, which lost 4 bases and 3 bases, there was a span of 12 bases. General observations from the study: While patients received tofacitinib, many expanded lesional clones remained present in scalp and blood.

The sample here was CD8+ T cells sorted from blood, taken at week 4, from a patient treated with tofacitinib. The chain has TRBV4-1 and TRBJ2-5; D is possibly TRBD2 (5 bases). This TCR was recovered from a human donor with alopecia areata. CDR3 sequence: CASSLRQREETQYF. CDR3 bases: TGCGCCAGCAGCCTTCGGCAGAGGGAAGAGACCCAGTACTTC.